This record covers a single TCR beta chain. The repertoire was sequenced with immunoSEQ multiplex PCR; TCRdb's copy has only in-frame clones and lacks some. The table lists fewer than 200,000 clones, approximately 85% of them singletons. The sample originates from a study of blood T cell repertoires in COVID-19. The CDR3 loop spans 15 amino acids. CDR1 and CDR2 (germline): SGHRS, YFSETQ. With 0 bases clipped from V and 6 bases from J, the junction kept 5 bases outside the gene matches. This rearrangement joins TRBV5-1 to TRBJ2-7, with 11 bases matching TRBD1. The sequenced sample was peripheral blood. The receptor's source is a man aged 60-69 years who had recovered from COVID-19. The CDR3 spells CASSLADRGLSEQYF. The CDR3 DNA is TGCGCCAGCAGCTTGGCGGACAGGGGGCTTTCCGAGCAGTACTTC. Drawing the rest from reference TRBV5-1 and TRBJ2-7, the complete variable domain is KAGVTQTPRYLIKTRGQQVTLSCSPISGHRSVSWYQQTPGQGLQFLFEYFSETQRNKGNFPGRFSGRQFSNSRSEMNVSTLELGDSALYLCASSLADRGLSEQYFGPGTRLTVT.